This T cell receptor (beta chain) comes out of a study of cytomegalovirus exposure and HLA in healthy donors. Study-wide results and limits: For most TCR sequences rarity was the rule, although some public TCRs occurred in many donors. Some highly shared sequence variants likely arose as a pipeline artifact.

There are 14 residues in the CDR3. Germline V gene sequence: CDR1 LGHNA, CDR2 YSLEER. The germline V and J ends were trimmed by 0 bases and 4 bases, with 9 bases remaining between them. Every donor was a healthy person donating bone marrow. Points on this clone: The antigen is not known.

This PCR relied on a set of 60 Vbeta primers and 13 Jbeta primers. In the study's own analysis: Roughly 11 million shared chains were among the about 80 million unique TCR beta chains that a later analysis counted. Data came from immunoSEQ multiplex PCR; TCRdb stores just in-frame clones and leaves some out. That table supplies the V and J calls and clone size; D and trimming were determined from the DNA. Among about 130,000 clones listed, approximately 78% were seen once. The rearrangement joins TRBV4-3 to TRBJ1-1, with TRBD1 as a possible D gene (5 bases). The material sequenced was PBMCs. The source of this sequence is a man aged 25-45 years in good health and CMV-seropositive. CDR3 sequence (DNA): TGCGCCAGCAGCCAAGACAGGGCCATCACTGAAGCTTTCTTT. Its translation is CASSQDRAITEAFF.